The 30 T cell receptor beta chains given below trace back to one sample, sequenced in a study of beta chain features in type 1 diabetes. The entirety of the isolated RNA underwent reverse transcription, so expressed TCRB transcripts were sequenced. Here immunoSEQ multiplex PCR was the method, and the copy in TCRdb shows in-frame clones only, minus some. The table records 200,000 to 300,000 clones, 14% of them present only once. The specimen sequenced was naive CD4+ T cells from blood. The source is a woman aged 40-49 years in good health.

The rearrangement links TRBV19 to TRBJ2-1; 7 nucleotides line up with TRBD1. J was trimmed by 6 bases and V by 8 bases; bases with no gene match: 7. The CDR3 loop spans 13 amino acids. Per the germline V gene, CDR1 is LNHDA and CDR2 is SQIVND (reference sequence). DNA for the CDR3: TGTGCCAGTGCCAAGGGGGCGCGCAATGAGCAGTTCTTC. Translated, it gives CASAKGARNEQFF.

V gene TRBV2 combines with J gene TRBJ2-3; D might be TRBD2 (6 bases). The CDR3 covers 14 residues. Trimming cost V 9 bases and J 2 bases, with 15 bases left between them. Germline V lookup: CDR1 SNHLY, CDR2 FYNNEI. The CDR3 sequence is CARISREDTDTQYF. CDR3 sequence (DNA): TGTGCCAGAATCTCCAGGGAGGACACAGATACGCAGTATTTT.

V is TRBV6-1 and J is TRBJ1-1; 7 bases map to TRBD1. CDR3 length equals 15 residues. CDR1 and CDR2 from the germline V gene are MNHNS and SASEGT. J lost 0 bases, V lost 2 bases, and 3 bases had no gene match. The CDR3 reads CASSERDRLNTEAFF. The CDR3 DNA reads as TGTGCCAGCAGTGAACGGGACAGATTGAACACTGAAGCTTTCTTT.

This chain joins TRBV11-2 and TRBJ2-1; 7 nucleotides align to TRBD2. CDR3 size: 13 residues. Germline CDR1 SGHAT, CDR2 FQNNGV. V lost 1 base to trimming and J lost 8 bases; unmatched junction nucleotides: 2. In nucleotides, the CDR3 is TGTGCCAGCAGCTTAGCGGGGGGACATGAGCAGTTCTTC. Protein sequence: CASSLAGGHEQFF.

V usage is TRBV18 and J usage is TRBJ1-2; D possibly corresponds to TRBD1 (5 bases). V was shortened by 0 bases and J by 4 bases, with 6 bases between the two germline ends. Germline values: CDR1 KGHSH, CDR2 LQKENI. The CDR3 runs to 13 residues. The CDR3 spells CASSPPGVYGYTF. The CDR3 DNA follows: TGTGCCAGCTCACCACCAGGGGTCTATGGCTACACCTTC.

V is TRBV5-8 and J is TRBJ2-3; D unresolved. Looked up from germline, CDR1 is SGHTS and CDR2 is YDEGEE. V was clipped by 0 bases and J by 2 bases, with 7 bases between them. The CDR3 loop spans 14 amino acids. CDR3: CASSLVTVTDTQYF. The CDR3 DNA reads as TGTGCCAGCAGCTTGGTTACAGTCACAGATACGCAGTATTTT.

The gene calls are TRBV5-1 and TRBJ2-5, with 8 nucleotides matching TRBD1. Looked up from germline, CDR1 is SGHRS and CDR2 is YFSETQ. This CDR3 has 15 amino acids. V was pared by 7 bases and J by 5 bases, with 13 bases of the junction left unmatched. The CDR3 coding sequence is TGCGCCAGCGGCAAATCGACAGGGGTTGAGGAGACCCAGTACTTC. The encoded protein is CASGKSTGVEETQYF. Together with reference TRBV5-1 and TRBJ2-5, the CDR3 gives the full variable domain: KAGVTQTPRYLIKTRGQQVTLSCSPISGHRSVSWYQQTPGQGLQFLFEYFSETQRNKGNFPGRFSGRQFSNSRSEMNVSTLELGDSALYLCASGKSTGVEETQYFGPGTRLLVL.

A few counts support this clone. The gene calls are TRBV2 and TRBJ2-3; 12 nucleotides line up with TRBD1. Germline lookup yields CDR1 SNHLY and CDR2 FYNNEI. After removal of 3 bases from V and 4 bases from J, the junction contained 2 bases not matched to a gene. The CDR3 contains 15 residues. CDR3 sequence (DNA): TGTGCCAGCAGTGAGGGACAGGGGGCGTCAGATACGCAGTATTTT. It is translated as CASSEGQGASDTQYF.

This chain connects TRBV7-9 to TRBJ1-2, with 8 nucleotides matching TRBD1. This CDR3 has 15 amino acids. Germline CDR1 and CDR2: SEHNR and FQNEAQ (reference sequence). The ends lost 5 bases at V and 5 bases at J; junction bases unmatched: 10. CDR3 residues: CASSPGQGISYGYTF. DNA for the CDR3: TGTGCCAGCAGCCCCGGACAGGGAATATCATATGGCTACACCTTC.

This clone was seen only a few times. V and J are TRBV7-2 and TRBJ2-5, with TRBD2 matching over 10 bases. Germline V gene sequence: CDR1 SGHTA, CDR2 FQGNSA. The CDR3 has 17 residues. V lost 0 bases to trimming and J lost 2 bases; unmatched junction nucleotides: 6. The CDR3, as DNA: TGTGCCAGCAGCTTAGCTAGGAGCGGGGGGGAGCAAGAGACCCAGTACTTC. Translated, it gives CASSLARSGGEQETQYF.

This chain uses TRBV5-6 with TRBJ1-2, with TRBD1 matching 7 bases. There are 17 residues in the CDR3. The V gene end was trimmed by 2 bases and the J gene end by 5 bases; junction bases not matched to a gene: 15. The germline gives CDR1 SGHDT, CDR2 YYEEEE. CDR3 DNA: TGTGCCAGCAGCTTTTCGACAGGGAGGCGCTGGGTGTATGGCTACACCTTC. This codes for CASSFSTGRRWVYGYTF.

V gene TRBV9 combines with J gene TRBJ2-1, with 7 bases lining up with TRBD1. Trimming at V came to 0 bases and at J to 6 bases, leaving 3 bases not matched to a gene. CDR1 is SGDLS, CDR2 YYNGEE, per germline. The CDR3 has 14 residues. The CDR3 spells CASSVGPGGNEQFF. The CDR3 DNA follows: TGTGCCAGCAGCGTAGGTCCAGGGGGCAATGAGCAGTTCTTC. Together with reference TRBV9 and TRBJ2-1, the CDR3 gives the full variable domain: DSGVTQTPKHLITATGQRVTLRCSPRSGDLSVYWYQQSLDQGLQFLIQYYNGEERAKGNILERFSAQQFPDLHSELNLSSLELGDSALYFCASSVGPGGNEQFFGPGTRLTVL.

Only a few counts were recorded for this clone. The chain couples TRBV7-9 to TRBJ2-2; D is uncertain. This CDR3 has 12 residues. CDR1 and CDR2 (germline): SEHNR, FQNEAQ (reference sequence). The ends were cut back, 4 bases at V and 7 bases at J, with 7 bases in the middle. DNA for the CDR3: TGTGCCAGCAGCTCGAGAGTCGGGGAGCTGTTTTTT. This translates into CASSSRVGELFF. Looking up the rest from reference TRBV7-9 and TRBJ2-2 gives the full variable domain: DTGVSQNPRHKITKRGQNVTFRCDPISEHNRLYWYRQTLGQGPEFLTYFQNEAQLEKSRLLSDRFSAERPKGSFSTLEIQRTEQGDSAMYLCASSSRVGELFFGEGSRLTVL.

This clone has a handful of counts. This chain joins TRBV2 and TRBJ2-6, with D maybe TRBD1 (5 bases). V was shortened by 9 bases and J by 1 base, with 13 bases between the two germline ends. Germline lookup yields CDR1 SNHLY and CDR2 FYNNEI. The CDR3 has 15 residues. The CDR3 reads CARGAARSGANVLTF. The CDR3 DNA reads as TGTGCCAGAGGGGCGGCTAGGTCTGGGGCCAACGTCCTGACTTTC.

V and J are TRBV2 and TRBJ1-1; D is perhaps TRBD1 (6 bases). The CDR3 runs to 14 residues. Germline V gives CDR1 SNHLY, CDR2 FYNNEI. The germline V and J ends were trimmed by 1 base and 4 bases, with 10 bases remaining between them. CDR3 sequence reads: CASSEGRGATEAFF. DNA for the CDR3: TGTGCCAGCAGTGAAGGCAGGGGCGCCACTGAAGCTTTCTTT.

The chain couples TRBV2 to TRBJ2-3; D is perhaps TRBD2 (6 bases). This CDR3 spans 14 amino acids. CDR1 and CDR2 from the germline V gene are SNHLY and FYNNEI. Deletions cut 9 bases from V and 11 bases from J, with 24 bases between. The CDR3 reads CASSTQSGWRVQYF. CDR3 coding DNA: TGTGCCAGTTCTACCCAGAGTGGTTGGAGGGTGCAGTATTTT.

The chain links TRBV5-1 to TRBJ1-2; 8 bases agree with TRBD1. This CDR3 has 14 residues. V trimming: 0 bases; J trimming: 3 bases; junction bases outside the gene matches: 1. The germline gives CDR1 SGHRS, CDR2 YFSETQ. The CDR3 coding sequence is TGCGCCAGCAGCTTGGCAGGGGGCGACTATGGCTACACCTTC. Translation gives CASSLAGGDYGYTF.

The V call is TRBV7-2, the J call TRBJ2-3; 13 positions match TRBD2. V lost 5 bases and J lost 9; bases outside the gene matches: 11. Germline assignment: CDR1 SGHTA and CDR2 FQGNSA. This CDR3 is built from 16 residues. CDR3 coding DNA: TGTGCCAGCAGCCCGATGACTAGCGGGGGGAAGGGAACGCAGTATTTT. This codes for CASSPMTSGGKGTQYF.

This clone turned up a few times. The same CDR3 also results from other DNA sequences found in this sample. V gene TRBV7-2 combines with J gene TRBJ2-3; no clear D gene. V shed 1 base and J shed 2 bases, with 4 bases lying between them. There are 13 residues in the CDR3. The germline CDR1 and CDR2 sequences are SGHTA and FQGNSA. The CDR3 DNA is TGTGCCAGCAGCTTAGGACTCACAGATACGCAGTATTTT. This encodes CASSLGLTDTQYF.

This clone has a handful of counts. V gene TRBV4-1 combines with J gene TRBJ2-7; weak D call: TRBD2 (6 bases). Per germline, CDR1 MGHRA and CDR2 YSYEKL. CDR3 length: 16 amino acids. V lost 6 bases to trimming and J lost 7 bases, with 25 bases between them. CDR3 nucleotides: TGCGCCAGCAGTTGGCGGGACGCGGTCTCAAATTTGGAGCAGTACTTC. Translated: CASSWRDAVSNLEQYF.

This rearrangement joins TRBV15 to TRBJ1-1, with TRBD1 as a possible D gene (5 bases). Germline V lookup: CDR1 LNHNV, CDR2 YYDKDF (reference sequence). CDR3 length: 15 amino acids. Trimming pared 5 bases from V and 4 bases from J, leaving 17 bases between. CDR3 sequence: CATSGSGGGGTEAFF. The CDR3 nucleotides are TGTGCCACCAGCGGTTCAGGTGGGGGGGGCACTGAAGCTTTCTTT.

This clone was observed a handful of times. The chain couples TRBV10-2 to TRBJ2-1, with 11 bases identical to TRBD2. Germline loops: CDR1 WSHSY, CDR2 SAAADI. V lost 6 bases and J lost 1; bases outside the gene matches: 17. This CDR3 comprises 20 residues. The CDR3 loop is CASSVTGTSGVGGSYNEQFF. CDR3 DNA sequence: TGCGCCAGCAGCGTTACCGGGACTAGCGGTGTCGGGGGGTCCTACAATGAGCAGTTCTTC.

This clone was picked up a small number of times. The chain joins TRBV10-3 to TRBJ2-7; D may be TRBD2 (5 bases). This CDR3 has 11 residues. V was pared by 10 bases and J by 5 bases, with 12 bases between. Looked up from germline, CDR1 is ENHRY and CDR2 is SYGVKD. CDR3 coding DNA: TGTGCCACCGGACTTGATCACGAGCAGTACTTC. It specifies CATGLDHEQYF.

This clone was counted a few times. The chain links TRBV5-1 to TRBJ1-6; D not resolved. Germline-derived CDR1 and CDR2 are SGHRS and YFSETQ. CDR3 length: 16 residues. The ends were cut back, 1 base at V and 0 bases at J, with 8 bases in the middle. As DNA, the CDR3 is TGCGCCAGCAGCTTGCGTTCGAGCTCCTATAATTCACCCCTCCACTTT. It translates to CASSLRSSSYNSPLHF.

The genes are TRBV4-1 and TRBJ1-1, with D tentatively TRBD1 (5 bases). The CDR3 has 13 residues. The V end lost 1 base, the J end lost 8 bases, and 11 bases lay between the germline ends. In germline, CDR1 is MGHRA, CDR2 YSYEKL. CDR3 bases: TGCGCCAGCAGCCAAGCTTCTCCAGGGGAAGCTTTCTTT. It specifies CASSQASPGEAFF.

The V and J genes are TRBV9 and TRBJ2-1; 8 nucleotides agree with TRBD2. Germline V lookup: CDR1 SGDLS, CDR2 YYNGEE. The V segment lost 0 bases and the J segment 0 bases; nucleotides outside the gene matches: 5. The CDR3 contains 17 residues. CDR3 DNA sequence: TGTGCCAGCAGCGTAGGTTTGGCGGGGGGCTCCTACAATGAGCAGTTCTTC. Translating it yields CASSVGLAGGSYNEQFF.

The chain employs TRBV4-1 and TRBJ2-7; 11 bases align to TRBD1. Germline-derived CDR1 and CDR2 are MGHRA and YSYEKL. The CDR3 loop spans 16 amino acids. With V trimmed by 4 bases and J by 2 bases, 7 bases remained unmatched. The CDR3 loop is CASSRPPGQGAYEQYF. CDR3 in DNA: TGCGCCAGCAGCCGCCCCCCGGGACAGGGGGCCTACGAGCAGTACTTC.

There are a few counts of this clone. The V gene is TRBV7-9, the J gene TRBJ2-5; no reliable D call. Germline loops: CDR1 SEHNR, CDR2 FQNEAQ (reference sequence). CDR3 size: 15 residues. Trimming stripped 1 base from V and 1 base from J, with 10 bases between. CDR3 nucleotide sequence: TGTGCCAGCAGCTTAGGAGACTTGCGCCAAGAGACCCAGTACTTC. The encoded protein is CASSLGDLRQETQYF.

The chain couples TRBV11-2 to TRBJ2-7, with a tentative D call TRBD1 (6 bases). This CDR3 has 13 residues. V was cut by 8 bases and J by 7 bases, with 18 bases left in between. Germline V CDR1 and CDR2: SGHAT, FQNNGV. CDR3 coding DNA: TGTGCCAGCTTGGATAGGGGGATGTTTGAGCAGTACTTC. Amino acid sequence: CASLDRGMFEQYF.

The chain combines TRBV7-6 with TRBJ1-2; no clear D gene. The CDR3 length is 14 residues. V lost 4 bases and J lost 7, with 16 bases in between. The germline V gene has CDR1 SGHVS and CDR2 FNYEAQ. The CDR3 DNA sequence: TGTGCCAGCAGCTCTTTGCGCGGGATAGTTGGCTACACCTTC. Protein: CASSSLRGIVGYTF.